A single T cell receptor beta chain is shown here with its context. The junction had 13 bases not matched to a gene; V was cut back by 6 bases and J by 12 bases. The CDR3 consists of 15 residues. Germline V gene lookup returns CDR1 LNHDA and CDR2 SQIVND (reference sequence). The method was immunoSEQ multiplex PCR; TCRdb's version includes in-frame clones alone and lacks a portion of them. This table has over 60,000 clones, around 96% appearing once. This entry is derived from a study of T cell changes during pregnancy in multiple sclerosis. The sequencing here drew on CD8+ T cells from peripheral blood mononuclear cells, taken after pregnancy. This TCR was sampled from a female donor with multiple sclerosis, enrolled in a pregnancy study. The chain is built from TRBV19 and TRBJ2-1; 11 bases agree with TRBD2. The CDR3 here is CASRPSGRSLYGQFF. The CDR3 bases are TGTGCCAGTAGGCCTAGCGGGAGGTCCCTCTACGGGCAGTTCTTC.